This TCR beta chain was recovered during a study of blood T cell repertoires in COVID-19 (dated by TCRdb to 2019 to 2021). Some background on the complete study: Samples from collaborators originated in the United States, Italy and Spain and spanned both the acute and convalescent phases of COVID-19. The prospective study material was composed of cDNA or gDNA derived from T cells, B-cell-depleted T cells, or PBMCs. The dataset comprised deeply sampled blood TCRbeta repertoires from subjects exposed to, actively infected with, or recovered from COVID-19. The repertoires were made available in a free public database intended to serve as a resource for research on the immune response to SARS-CoV-2. Samples were obtained from the ongoing ImmuneRACE study (first 160 participants) and from 1,000 to 1,500 subjects provided by 6 global collaborators. A de-identified subject ID, COVID-19 status, age in years and sex were almost always included in the sample metadata. Where available, HLA class I and class II types were taken from metadata supplied by the sample provider and were not determined by assay-based typing. The research as a whole found: The quantity of clinical and demographic metadata differed by source and by participant and was supplied without curation.

For this chain, trimming is 5 bases at the V end and 4 bases at the J end, and the number of junction bases without a gene match is 0. The CDR3 runs 13 residues from the cysteine to the phenylalanine. The sequence is cut down to CDR3 DNA, 39 bases in frame from base 1. The germline V gene sets CDR1 to KGHDR and CDR2 to SFDVKD. Whole blood was collected in K2EDTA tubes by collaborating institutions according to the institutions' own protocols. For TCRbeta analysis, collaborators shipped samples as frozen whole blood, isolated PBMCs, or DNA extracted from either of those sample types. As concerns this clone: Its antigen has not been determined. Base qualities are not recorded, but no much larger clone differs from it by a single base.

TCRbeta CDR3 regions were amplified from genomic DNA using the immunoSEQ Assay, a bias-controlled multiplex PCR. In the paper's pipeline: Nucleated cell counts per sample were estimated from amplification of reference gene primers within the assay. To quantify the absolute abundance of each unique TCRbeta CDR3 rearrangement, sequence reads were collapsed and filtered. Productive Simpson clonality was computed per sample as the square root of Simpson's diversity index over productive rearrangements. The source is immuneACCESS, and TCRdb retained only in-frame sequences with V and J called. Part of the clones is not carried over; for the studies checked, unresolved V genes explain less than half of this, and the remainder is unexplained. V, J and clone size are those of that table, while D and trimming were read from the DNA. In all, the sample holds roughly 29,000 clones, and around 83% of those were seen once. The ten largest clones take up about 25% of the sample.

Material for sequencing was peripheral blood. This receptor chain uses TRBV24-1 and TRBJ2-7, with 11 bases in between that match TRBD2. The TCR sequence derives from a man aged 70-80 years with active COVID-19. In nucleotides, the sequence is TGTGCCACCAGTGTAGCGGGAGGGTACGAGCAGTACTTC. It translates to CATSVAGGYEQYF.